The 18 T cell receptor beta chains reported below all come from one sample, sequenced in a study of beta chain features in type 1 diabetes. TCRB transcripts that were expressed got sequenced, as all of the isolated RNA had been reverse transcribed. Some clones are missing from TCRdb's copy, which holds only in-frame ones; the method was immunoSEQ multiplex PCR. The sample has about 320,000 clones; 14% are singletons. The sample consisted of central memory CD4+ T cells from blood. All receptors come from a man younger than 40 in good health.

This clone was seen a few times. V gene TRBV25-1 combines with J gene TRBJ2-2; no definite D call. CDR3 size: 16 residues. V lost 4 bases and J 0 bases, leaving 12 bases between the germline ends. The germline V gene has CDR1 MGHDK and CDR2 SYGVNS. CDR3 in amino acids: CASSARTLANTGELFF. The CDR3 DNA follows: TGTGCCAGCAGTGCTCGGACCCTCGCGAACACCGGGGAGCTGTTTTTT.

This clone appeared a few times. The rearrangement links TRBV7-2 to TRBJ1-5; 8 positions agree with TRBD1. V lost 1 base and J lost 9; bases outside the gene matches: 8. This CDR3 has 15 residues. Germline-derived CDR1 and CDR2 are SGHTA and FQGNSA. CDR3 bases: TGTGCCAGCAGCTTAGGGACAGGGCCAGTACTGCCCCAGCATTTT. Amino acid sequence: CASSLGTGPVLPQHF.

J is TRBJ1-1 and V is TRBV7-2; TRBD1 agrees at 7 bases. V lost 5 bases to trimming and J lost 1 base; unmatched junction nucleotides: 10. CDR3 length equals 16 residues. Looked up from germline, CDR1 is SGHTA and CDR2 is FQGNSA. CDR3 protein: CASSREVNRGNTEAFF. The CDR3 nucleotides are TGTGCCAGCAGCAGGGAGGTCAACAGGGGGAACACTGAAGCTTTCTTT.

This clone was found a few times. The CDR3 DNA follows: TGTGCCAGCAGCCCCCAGACAGGGAGCACAGATACGCAGTATTTT. Protein: CASSPQTGSTDTQYF. The chain combines TRBV7-2 with TRBJ2-3, with 7 bases matching TRBD1. Losses at the gene ends were 5 bases for V and 0 bases for J; bases not matched to a gene: 5. Germline values: CDR1 SGHTA, CDR2 FQGNSA. The CDR3 is made up of 15 amino acids.

As regards this clone: Distinct nucleotide sequences in the sample also encode this CDR3. The V gene is TRBV30, the J gene TRBJ1-2; possibly TRBD1 for D (5 bases). This CDR3 has 13 residues. CDR1 and CDR2 (germline): GTSNPN, SVGIG (reference sequence). V was pared by 4 bases and J by 4 bases, with 13 bases between. The CDR3: CAWNRDRPYGYTF. Here the CDR3 DNA reads TGTGCCTGGAATCGAGACAGACCCTATGGCTACACCTTC.

This clone was counted a few times. The CDR3 DNA reads TGTGCCAGCAGCTTAATCGGTCAGGATACGCAGTATTTT. Translating gives CASSLIGQDTQYF. The genes are TRBV7-2 and TRBJ2-3; the D is unclear. Germline V gene lookup returns CDR1 SGHTA and CDR2 FQGNSA. The CDR3 is made up of 13 amino acids. The V end was cut by 2 bases, the J end by 6 bases, with 9 bases between. Full variable domain (remainder filled in from reference TRBV7-2 and TRBJ2-3): GAGVSQSPSNKVTEKGKDVELRCDPISGHTALYWYRQSLGQGLEFLIYFQGNSAPDKSGLPSDRFSAERTGGSVSTLTIQRTQQEDSAVYLCASSLIGQDTQYFGPGTRLTVL.

This chain links TRBV6-5 with TRBJ2-6; TRBD1 matches 7 bases. The length of the CDR3 is 15 residues. Germline CDR1 MNHEY, CDR2 SVGAGI. Trimming took 6 bases from V and 4 from J; bases not matched to a gene: 6. The CDR3 bases are TGTGCCAGCAGCCGAACAGGGGCAGGGGCCAACGTCCTGACTTTC. Its protein product is CASSRTGAGANVLTF.

The V call is TRBV19, the J call TRBJ1-5; TRBD1 might be the D (6 bases). Deletions cut 7 bases from V and 3 bases from J, with 16 bases between. Germline assignment: CDR1 LNHDA and CDR2 SQIVND (reference sequence). The CDR3 has 15 amino acids. The CDR3 bases are TGTGCCAGTATATGGGGGGCGGGGGCCAATCAGCCCCAGCATTTT. Residues: CASIWGAGANQPQHF.

The chain combines TRBV5-1 with TRBJ2-5; D is unclear. The germline V gene has CDR1 SGHRS and CDR2 YFSETQ. CDR3 length equals 13 residues. V was cut by 4 bases and J by 2 bases, with 9 bases left in between. CDR3 sequence: CASSPVVQETQYF. The CDR3, as DNA: TGCGCCAGCAGCCCTGTGGTACAAGAGACCCAGTACTTC.

The V call is TRBV6-5, the J call TRBJ1-5, with D unclear. The CDR3 loop spans 14 amino acids. The germline gives CDR1 MNHEY, CDR2 SVGAGI. V lost 2 bases and J 5 bases, leaving 10 bases between the germline ends. CDR3 nucleotide sequence: TGTGCCAGCAGTTACCAGCAAACCCATCAGCCCCAGCATTTT. Translated: CASSYQQTHQPQHF.

This clone has only a few counts. This rearrangement joins TRBV11-2 to TRBJ2-2; D might be TRBD2 (6 bases). The V end was cut by 5 bases, the J end by 6 bases, with 19 bases between. Germline V gene sequence: CDR1 SGHAT, CDR2 FQNNGV. This CDR3 spans 16 amino acids. The CDR3 sequence is CASSDRQRLVSGELFF. DNA for the CDR3: TGTGCCAGCAGCGACAGACAGAGACTAGTCTCCGGGGAGCTGTTTTTT.

This clone showed up just a few times. The V call is TRBV18, the J call TRBJ2-3; 7 bases are shared with TRBD2. Trimming took 3 bases from V and 2 from J; bases not matched to a gene: 5. This CDR3 spans 15 amino acids. CDR1 is KGHSH and CDR2 is LQKENI in the germline V gene. Here the CDR3 DNA reads TGTGCCAGCTCACCTCAAGCGGGATACACAGATACGCAGTATTTT. Translation: CASSPQAGYTDTQYF.

This clone was seen repeatedly, ten times or more. The chain is built from TRBV7-9 and TRBJ1-4; no reliable D call. V shed 5 bases and J shed 14 bases, with 15 bases lying between them. The germline V gene encodes CDR1 SEHNR and CDR2 FQNEAQ (reference sequence). This CDR3 is built from 12 residues. CDR3 in amino acids: CASSPSGQVLFF. CDR3 sequence (DNA): TGTGCCAGCAGCCCCTCCGGGCAGGTCCTGTTTTTT.

A remark on this clone: Other DNA sequences from this sample encode an identical CDR3 as well. The chain carries TRBV11-2 and TRBJ2-7, with a weak D call TRBD1 (6 bases). Germline CDR1 reads SGHAT; CDR2 reads FQNNGV. The CDR3 sequence is 14 residues long. Trimming removed 5 bases from V and 2 bases from J, with 13 bases in between. The CDR3 loop is CASSLAQGPYEQYF. For the CDR3, the DNA is TGTGCCAGCAGCCTCGCACAGGGTCCCTACGAGCAGTACTTC.

This chain joins TRBV5-6 and TRBJ2-5, with 9 bases lining up with TRBD1. The CDR3 runs 15 residues. With V trimmed by 2 bases and J by 1 base, 3 bases remained unmatched. The germline V gene encodes CDR1 SGHDT and CDR2 YYEEEE. The CDR3 DNA follows: TGTGCCAGCAGCTTCCGGGACAGGGCCCAAGAGACCCAGTACTTC. Its protein product is CASSFRDRAQETQYF.

This clone was observed a few times. The chain uses TRBV2 and TRBJ1-4; no definite D call. Trimming removed 3 bases from V and 0 bases from J, with 14 bases in between. The germline V gene encodes CDR1 SNHLY and CDR2 FYNNEI. The CDR3 loop spans 17 amino acids. The CDR3 DNA follows: TGTGCCAGCAGTGATTTTGGACGACGTTCAACTAATGAAAAACTGTTTTTT. The encoded protein is CASSDFGRRSTNEKLFF. Combining the CDR3 with reference TRBV2 and TRBJ1-4 gives the whole variable domain EPEVTQTPSHQVTQMGQEVILRCVPISNHLYFYWYRQILGQKVEFLVSFYNNEISEKSEIFDDQFSVERPDGSNFTLKIRSTKLEDSAMYFCASSDFGRRSTNEKLFFGSGTQLSVL.

The chain links TRBV11-3 to TRBJ1-5; TRBD1 might be the D (6 bases). This CDR3 spans 14 amino acids. The V end lost 3 bases, the J end lost 3 bases, and 9 bases lay between the germline ends. Germline CDR1 SGHNT, CDR2 YENEEA. CDR3 DNA: TGTGCCAGCAGCTTGGGGGGCCACAATCAGCCCCAGCATTTT. Translation: CASSLGGHNQPQHF.

This clone was seen only a few times. V is TRBV7-2 and J is TRBJ2-5; no reliable D call. This CDR3 is 14 amino acids long. V lost 2 bases to trimming and J lost 2 bases, with 9 bases between them. The germline gives CDR1 SGHTA, CDR2 FQGNSA. As DNA, the CDR3 is TGTGCCAGCAGCTTAACCGGAATGCAAGAGACCCAGTACTTC. It is translated as CASSLTGMQETQYF.